The rows below give T cell receptor beta chains drawn from one sample of a study of beta chain bispecific antibodies for T cell cancers. From the 5' RACE reads, TCRdb called clonotypes with MiXCR, one entry per CDR3 protein. The data contain more than 20,000 distinct CDR3 sequences, approximately 2% of them singletons. The antigens of these receptors remain unknown. This material consisted of healthy donor T cells cultured with leukemia cells, taken from a culture containing a bispecific antibody targeting TCR Vbeta12. These receptors originate from a human donor in good health. Some clones in this sample may be carry-over from other donors' samples. Both conserved end residues are part of each CDR3. The order of the fields is V gene, D gene, clone size, J gene, CDR3 DNA, CDR3 protein. The D gene is left open where the match is weak. Expanded clones get a size class; other rows say once, few or many, or leave the size out.

v_call: TRBV20-1
d_call: .
clone_size: many
j_call: TRBJ2-7
cdr3_nt: TGCAGTGCTAGCGACTTACAGGGTCCTATATACTTC
cdr3_aa: CSASDLQGPIYF

v_call: TRBV7-8
d_call: TRBD1
clone_size: medium-sized
j_call: TRBJ2-7
cdr3_nt: TGTGCCAGCAGCTTAGGGGGACAGGGTTACGAGCAGTACTTC
cdr3_aa: CASSLGGQGYEQYF

v_call: TRBV7-8
d_call: .
clone_size: many
j_call: TRBJ2-3
cdr3_nt: TGTGCCAGCAGCAGAACGGCTAATTTCGGCACAGATACGCAGTATTTT
cdr3_aa: CASSRTANFGTDTQYF

v_call: TRBV7-2
d_call: .
clone_size: many
j_call: TRBJ1-3
cdr3_nt: TGTGCCAGCAGCTTAGTCGAATACAGGTTCACCCCTGGTAAGCGCCAGTCTGGAAACACCATATATTTT
cdr3_aa: CASSLVEYRFTPGKRQSGNTIYF

v_call: TRBV7-9
d_call: .
clone_size: many
j_call: TRBJ1-5
cdr3_nt: TGTGCCAGCAGCCAAGGGATTGGCAATCAGCCCCAGCATTTT
cdr3_aa: CASSQGIGNQPQHF

v_call: TRBV6-5
d_call: TRBD2
clone_size: many
j_call: TRBJ2-3
cdr3_nt: TGTGCCAGCAGCCCACTAGCGGGGGCTCAGGGAGATACGCAGTATTTT
cdr3_aa: CASSPLAGAQGDTQYF

v_call: TRBV19
d_call: .
clone_size: many
j_call: TRBJ1-2
cdr3_nt: TGTGCCAGTACCCCGATTTGGACATCCGACTATGGCTACACCTTC
cdr3_aa: CASTPIWTSDYGYTF

v_call: TRBV6-2/TRBV6-3
d_call: .
clone_size: many
j_call: TRBJ2-5
cdr3_nt: TGTGCCAGCAGTCGAAGGCAGGGATCGGCTAAGGGAAGAGAGACCCAGTACTTC
cdr3_aa: CASSRRQGSAKGRETQYF

v_call: TRBV20-1
d_call: TRBD2
clone_size: many
j_call: TRBJ2-1
cdr3_nt: TGCAGTGCTAGTATACTAGCGGCATACAATGAGCAGTTCTTC
cdr3_aa: CSASILAAYNEQFF

v_call: TRBV28
d_call: .
clone_size: many
j_call: TRBJ2-3
cdr3_nt: TGTGCCAGCAGCCACGGAGTCCTAAGTACGCGGGCAGATACGCAGTATTTT
cdr3_aa: CASSHGVLSTRADTQYF

v_call: TRBV2
d_call: .
clone_size: few
j_call: TRBJ2-7
cdr3_nt: TGTGCCAGCAGTTGGTCGGGCGAGCAGTACTTC
cdr3_aa: CASSWSGEQYF

v_call: TRBV6-5
d_call: TRBD1
clone_size: many
j_call: TRBJ1-1
cdr3_nt: TGTGCCAGCAGTCCCCTTACAGGGGTCAACACTGAAGCTTTCTTT
cdr3_aa: CASSPLTGVNTEAFF

v_call: TRBV5-4
d_call: .
clone_size: many
j_call: TRBJ1-2
cdr3_nt: TGTGCCAGCAACATCCAAACCACGGAAGGCTACACCTTC
cdr3_aa: CASNIQTTEGYTF

v_call: TRBV7-7
d_call: TRBD1
clone_size: many
j_call: TRBJ1-6
cdr3_nt: TGTGCTAGCGAGTTCCCCCAGGGACAGGGTCATTCACCCCTCCACTTT
cdr3_aa: CASEFPQGQGHSPLHF

v_call: TRBV29-1
d_call: .
clone_size: few
j_call: TRBJ2-3
cdr3_nt: TGCAGCGTTGAAGATAACACAGATACGCAGTATTTT
cdr3_aa: CSVEDNTDTQYF

v_call: TRBV28
d_call: TRBD1
clone_size: many
j_call: TRBJ1-1
cdr3_nt: TGTGCCAGTACATCGACAGGGGTTGAAGCTTTCTTT
cdr3_aa: CASTSTGVEAFF

v_call: TRBV11-2
d_call: .
clone_size: .
j_call: TRBJ2-7
cdr3_nt: TGTGCCAGCAGCTTAATAAAAGGGGACGAGCAGTACTTC
cdr3_aa: CASSLIKGDEQYF

v_call: TRBV5-6
d_call: .
clone_size: many
j_call: TRBJ2-7
cdr3_nt: TGTGCCAGCACCGACCGGGACGGGACCTACGAGCAGTACTTC
cdr3_aa: CASTDRDGTYEQYF

v_call: TRBV27
d_call: .
clone_size: many
j_call: TRBJ2-2
cdr3_nt: TGTGCCAGCAGCCGACAGGCGAACACCGGGGAGCTGTTTTTT
cdr3_aa: CASSRQANTGELFF

v_call: TRBV5-1
d_call: TRBD1
clone_size: many
j_call: TRBJ1-2
cdr3_nt: TGCGCCAGCAGCCGATCTCCCTTTGCGGGACAGGGTTCTAACTATGGCTACACCTTC
cdr3_aa: CASSRSPFAGQGSNYGYTF

v_call: TRBV6-4
d_call: .
clone_size: many
j_call: TRBJ1-1
cdr3_nt: TGTGCCAGCAGTTCAGAGTTAGACACTGAAGCTTTCTTT
cdr3_aa: CASSSELDTEAFF

v_call: TRBV7-9
d_call: .
clone_size: many
j_call: TRBJ2-1
cdr3_nt: TGTGCCAGCGCCACTCCAGGGACTCACTACAATGAGCAGTTCTTC
cdr3_aa: CASATPGTHYNEQFF

v_call: TRBV13
d_call: TRBD2
clone_size: many
j_call: TRBJ2-3
cdr3_nt: TGTGCCAGCAGCTTAGACTCCTGGACTAGCGGGGGGGAAGGCACAGATACGCAGTATTTT
cdr3_aa: CASSLDSWTSGGEGTDTQYF

v_call: TRBV28
d_call: .
clone_size: .
j_call: TRBJ2-5
cdr3_nt: TGTGCCAGCAGTTTAGTGACAGCCCAAGAGACCCAGTACTTC
cdr3_aa: CASSLVTAQETQYF

v_call: TRBV6-6
d_call: TRBD2
clone_size: many
j_call: TRBJ2-1
cdr3_nt: TGTGCCAGCAGTTTATTAGCGGGGAGCTCCTACAATGAGCAGTTCTTC
cdr3_aa: CASSLLAGSSYNEQFF

v_call: TRBV7-3
d_call: .
clone_size: many
j_call: TRBJ1-1
cdr3_nt: TGTGCCAGCAGCTTAATGGCGGAGAACACTGAAGCTTTCTTT
cdr3_aa: CASSLMAENTEAFF

v_call: TRBV29-1
d_call: TRBD1
clone_size: medium-sized
j_call: TRBJ1-2
cdr3_nt: TGCAGCGTTCTTCATAAGCACCCGGGACAGCTGAACTATGGCTACACCTTC
cdr3_aa: CSVLHKHPGQLNYGYTF

v_call: TRBV9
d_call: TRBD1
clone_size: many
j_call: TRBJ1-5
cdr3_nt: TGTGCCAGCAGCGACCGGGACAGGGGGTATCCCCAGCATTTT
cdr3_aa: CASSDRDRGYPQHF

v_call: TRBV4-1
d_call: .
clone_size: many
j_call: TRBJ2-5
cdr3_nt: TGCGCCAGCAGCCACGTGGGGGCCTTAGAGACCCAGTACTTC
cdr3_aa: CASSHVGALETQYF

v_call: TRBV27
d_call: .
clone_size: many
j_call: TRBJ2-7
cdr3_nt: TGTGCCAGCAGTCCGTACAGCTCCTACGAGCAGTACTTC
cdr3_aa: CASSPYSSYEQYF

v_call: TRBV5-1
d_call: TRBD2
clone_size: many
j_call: TRBJ2-7
cdr3_nt: TGCGCCAGCGGGGGGATGGCTAGCGGAAACTACGAGCAGTACTTC
cdr3_aa: CASGGMASGNYEQYF

v_call: TRBV19
d_call: .
clone_size: many
j_call: TRBJ1-1
cdr3_nt: TGTGCCAGTAGCCCCGCCTGGGGTGGGGGTACTGAAGCTTTCTTT
cdr3_aa: CASSPAWGGGTEAFF

v_call: TRBV7-9
d_call: .
clone_size: many
j_call: TRBJ2-2
cdr3_nt: TGTGCCAGCAGCTATAACAGTCTTGAGCTGTTTTTT
cdr3_aa: CASSYNSLELFF

v_call: TRBV6-5
d_call: TRBD1
clone_size: many
j_call: TRBJ1-2
cdr3_nt: TGTGCCAGCACGGACAGGAGCTATGGCTACACCTTC
cdr3_aa: CASTDRSYGYTF

v_call: TRBV6-1
d_call: TRBD1
clone_size: many
j_call: TRBJ2-3
cdr3_nt: TGTGCCATCCCTCGGGGACAGGGGGCAGATACGCAGTATTTT
cdr3_aa: CAIPRGQGADTQYF

v_call: TRBV24-1
d_call: .
clone_size: many
j_call: TRBJ1-1
cdr3_nt: TGTGCCACCAGTGACCCTGACACCACTGAAGCTTTCTTT
cdr3_aa: CATSDPDTTEAFF

v_call: TRBV6-5
d_call: .
clone_size: many
j_call: TRBJ1-2
cdr3_nt: TGTGCCAGCAGTAACGGAAACTATGGCTACACCTTC
cdr3_aa: CASSNGNYGYTF

v_call: TRBV21-1
d_call: .
clone_size: many
j_call: TRBJ1-2
cdr3_nt: TGTGCCAGCGGGGATTACCAGATAGGCTACACCTTC
cdr3_aa: CASGDYQIGYTF

v_call: TRBV5-4
d_call: TRBD2
clone_size: many
j_call: TRBJ2-5
cdr3_nt: TGTGCCAGCAGCGAGGGGACTAGCGGAGGAGGGGAGACCCAGTACTTC
cdr3_aa: CASSEGTSGGGETQYF

v_call: TRBV5-1
d_call: TRBD2
clone_size: medium-sized
j_call: TRBJ2-7
cdr3_nt: TGCGCCAGCAGCTTGGACGGACTAGCGCCCTACGAGCAGTACTTC
cdr3_aa: CASSLDGLAPYEQYF